Presented here are 12 T cell receptor beta chains from one specimen sequenced in a study of blood T cell repertoires in COVID-19. Sequencing used immunoSEQ multiplex PCR; TCRdb keeps in-frame clones, though not all of them. The repertoire holds 130,000 to 150,000 clones, with approximately 91% as singletons. Sequenced sample: peripheral blood. Every receptor here comes from a man in his 70s with acute or convalescent COVID-19.

Regarding this clone: The junction departs from germline at one end; a sequencing error may be responsible. The chain uses TRBV7-8 and TRBJ1-2, with 7 bases lining up with TRBD1. The CDR3 sequence is 12 residues long. The germline V gene encodes CDR1 SGHVS and CDR2 FQNEAQ. In DNA, the CDR3 is TGTGCCAGCAGCATCGGGACAGCGATTCGTTCTTTC. This codes for CASSIGTAIRSF.

The rearrangement uses TRBV2 and TRBJ1-5; 7 bases align to TRBD1. V lost 6 bases and J lost 9; bases outside the gene matches: 5. This CDR3 comprises 12 residues. Germline CDR1 reads SNHLY; CDR2 reads FYNNEI. CDR3 amino acids: CASRRDRPPQHF. Written as DNA, the CDR3 is TGTGCCAGCAGGAGGGACAGACCGCCCCAGCATTTT.

The rearrangement uses TRBV2 and TRBJ2-3; TRBD1 matches at 10 bases. CDR1 SNHLY and CDR2 FYNNEI come from the germline V gene. The CDR3 has 15 amino acids. V dropped 4 bases and J dropped 4; count of bases not matched to a gene: 5. In nucleotides, the CDR3 is TGTGCCAGCAGTGGACAGGGGGCGAGGTCAGATACGCAGTATTTT. Residues: CASSGQGARSDTQYF.

The genes are TRBV27 and TRBJ2-3; 9 nucleotides align to TRBD2. Germline-derived CDR1 and CDR2 are MNHEY and SMNVEV (reference sequence). This CDR3 contains 16 residues. V shed 2 bases and J 7 bases; nucleotides not matched to a gene: 10. CDR3 nucleotides: TGTGCCAGCAGTTTAGAGGCGGGAGGGCCTCGGTATACGCAGTATTTT. Translated: CASSLEAGGPRYTQYF.

J is TRBJ2-3 and V is TRBV9; D ambiguous. The CDR3 runs to 15 residues. Germline V gene sequence: CDR1 SGDLS, CDR2 YYNGEE. The V end lost 0 bases, the J end lost 2 bases, and 10 bases lay between the germline ends. The CDR3 is CASSVGSLATDTQYF. The CDR3 DNA reads as TGTGCCAGCAGCGTAGGCTCCTTAGCCACAGATACGCAGTATTTT.

V and J are TRBV7-2 and TRBJ2-7; no reliable D call. This CDR3 has 11 residues. Trimming pared 2 bases from V and 5 bases from J, leaving 4 bases between. Germline V gene data show CDR1 as SGHTA and CDR2 as FQGNSA. DNA for the CDR3: TGTGCCAGCAGCTTAAGCCACGAGCAGTACTTC. Protein product: CASSLSHEQYF.

V and J are TRBV21-1 and TRBJ1-5. TRBV21-1 is marked as a pseudogene. The CDR3 has 15 residues. In nucleotides, the CDR3 is TGTGCTCGCTTGTTGGGGGGGCGTGATAGTCAGCCCCAGCATTTT. Encoded protein: CARLLGGRDSQPQHF.

The chain recombines TRBV4-1 with TRBJ1-4, with 7 bases lining up with TRBD1. CDR1 MGHRA and CDR2 YSYEKL come from the germline V gene. The CDR3 extends over 15 amino acids. V lost 0 bases to trimming and J lost 7 bases; unmatched junction nucleotides: 5. The CDR3 DNA reads as TGCGCCAGCAGCCAAGAAGACAGGGCCTCTGAAAAACTGTTTTTT. Translating gives CASSQEDRASEKLFF.

The J gene is TRBJ2-5, the V gene TRBV3-1 (or the pseudogene TRBV3-2); D perhaps matches TRBD2 (6 bases). Germline CDR1 is LGHDT and CDR2 is YNNKEL (reference sequence). The CDR3 sequence is 17 residues long. V gave up 4 bases and J gave up 5 bases, with 23 bases separating them. The CDR3 region has the DNA TGTGCCAGCAGCCCGAATTCTGGACTTGGGAGGATGGAGACCCAGTACTTC. The encoded protein is CASSPNSGLGRMETQYF.

The DNA for the CDR3 is TGTGCCAGCAGTTTTCACCCGGACAGACACACTGAAGCTTTCTTT. Amino acid sequence: CASSFHPDRHTEAFF. The chain joins TRBV28 to TRBJ1-1, with D perhaps TRBD1 (6 bases). Germline CDR1 is MDHEN and CDR2 is SYDVKM. The CDR3 sequence is 15 residues long. The ends were cut back, 3 bases at V and 3 bases at J, with 14 bases in the middle.

Only a few counts were recorded for this clone. The rearrangement joins TRBV2 to TRBJ1-2, with TRBD1 identical over 7 bases. This CDR3 comprises 11 residues. V lost 11 bases, J lost 7 bases, and 7 bases stayed unmatched. Germline assignment: CDR1 SNHLY and CDR2 FYNNEI. The CDR3: CALGQGGGYTF. CDR3 DNA: TGTGCCTTGGGGCAGGGGGGTGGCTACACCTTC.

The chain uses TRBV28 and TRBJ1-5; TRBD1 matches at 9 bases. CDR3 length: 17 residues. Germline CDR1 is MDHEN and CDR2 is SYDVKM. V gave up 1 base and J gave up 0 bases; unmatched junction bases: 4. The CDR3 sequence: CASSLLGTGLSNQPQHF. The DNA of the CDR3 is TGTGCCAGCAGTTTATTGGGGACAGGGCTTAGCAATCAGCCCCAGCATTTT.